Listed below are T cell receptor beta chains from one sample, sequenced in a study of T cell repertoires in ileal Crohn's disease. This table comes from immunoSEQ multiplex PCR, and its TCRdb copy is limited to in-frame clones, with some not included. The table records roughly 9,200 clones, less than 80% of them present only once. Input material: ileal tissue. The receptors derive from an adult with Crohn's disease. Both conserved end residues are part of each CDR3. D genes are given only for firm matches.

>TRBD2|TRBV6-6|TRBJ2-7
TGTGCCTCCCTCGGGCTAGCGGGATCCGAGCAGTACTTC
CASLGLAGSEQYF
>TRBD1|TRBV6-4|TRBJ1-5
TGTGCCAGCAGTGACCGGGTGGCAGGGGGCGGAGGGCAGCCCCAGCATTTT
CASSDRVAGGGGQPQHF
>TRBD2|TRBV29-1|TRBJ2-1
TGCAGCGTTGACGGGGGAGGGACTTGGAATGAGCAGTTCTTC
CSVDGGGTWNEQFF
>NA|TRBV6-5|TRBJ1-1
TGTGCCAGCAGTTTGGGGCTGAACACTGAAGCTTTCTTT
CASSLGLNTEAFF
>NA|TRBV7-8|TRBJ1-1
TGTGCCAGCAGCTTTTACCGGACAGACGAAGCTTTCTTT
CASSFYRTDEAFF
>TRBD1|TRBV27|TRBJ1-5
TGTGCCAGCAGTACGACAGGGATCAATCAGCCCCAGCATTTT
CASSTTGINQPQHF
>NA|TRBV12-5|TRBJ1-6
TGTGCTAGTGGTTTGGACGCCCAGAATTCACCCCTCCACTTT
CASGLDAQNSPLHF
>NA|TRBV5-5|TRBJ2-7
TGTGCCAGCAGCTTGGCCACGGTGTCCTACGAGCAGTACTTC
CASSLATVSYEQYF
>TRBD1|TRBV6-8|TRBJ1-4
TGTGCCAGCAGTTACTCGGACAGGGTTACTGAAAAACTGTTTTTT
CASSYSDRVTEKLFF
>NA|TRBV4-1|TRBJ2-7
TGCGCCAGCAGCCTAACCCAGGGCCTCCCGGACGAGCAGTACTTC
CASSLTQGLPDEQYF
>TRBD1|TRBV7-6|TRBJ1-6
TGTGCCAGCAGCTTACGCAGGGGGGAATCACCCCTCCACTTT
CASSLRRGESPLHF
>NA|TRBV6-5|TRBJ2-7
TGTGCCAGCAGTGCCACAGAAGCCTACGAGCAGTACTTC
CASSATEAYEQYF
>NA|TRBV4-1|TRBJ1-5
TGCGCCAGCAGCCGATTTAGAGGTAGCCATCAGCCCCAGCATTTT
CASSRFRGSHQPQHF